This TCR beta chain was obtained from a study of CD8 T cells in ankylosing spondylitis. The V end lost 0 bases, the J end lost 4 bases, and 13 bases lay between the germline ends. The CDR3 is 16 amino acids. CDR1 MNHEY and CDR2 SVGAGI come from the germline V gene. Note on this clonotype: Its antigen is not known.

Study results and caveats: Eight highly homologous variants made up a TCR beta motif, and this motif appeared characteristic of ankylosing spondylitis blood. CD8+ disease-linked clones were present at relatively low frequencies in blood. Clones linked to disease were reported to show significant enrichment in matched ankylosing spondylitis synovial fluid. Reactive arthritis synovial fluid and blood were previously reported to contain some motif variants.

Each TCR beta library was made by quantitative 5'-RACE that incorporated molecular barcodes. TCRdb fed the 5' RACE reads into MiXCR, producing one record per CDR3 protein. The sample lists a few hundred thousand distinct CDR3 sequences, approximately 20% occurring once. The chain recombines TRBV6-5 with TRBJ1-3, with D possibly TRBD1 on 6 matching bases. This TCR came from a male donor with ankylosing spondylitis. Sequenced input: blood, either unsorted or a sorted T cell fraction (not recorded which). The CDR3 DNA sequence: TGTGCCAGCAGTTACTCCCGAGGGGGGTCCGGAAACACCATATATTTT. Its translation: CASSYSRGGSGNTIYF.